Below, 30 T cell receptor beta chains from the same sample are listed, as sequenced in a study of blood T cell repertoires in COVID-19 (TCRdb year 2020). Receptor libraries were prepared by the immunoSEQ multiplex PCR assay. As stored in TCRdb, this immuneACCESS dataset retains in-frame rearrangements with V and J assigned. A fraction of the clones does not appear; measured against another copy, unresolved V genes explain less than half of the discrepancy, and the remainder lacks a known reason. Within this sample are about 7,000 clones, with approximately 85% of them counted one time only. The top ten hold roughly 17% of the sample. What was sequenced was peripheral blood. These receptors came from a woman aged 55-70 years with active COVID-19.

The J gene is TRBJ2-3, the V gene TRBV24-1, with TRBD2 identical over 10 bases. Trimming removed 5 bases from V and 4 bases from J; junction bases left unmatched: 11. This CDR3 spans 17 amino acids. Germline V gives CDR1 KGHDR, CDR2 SFDVKD. The CDR3, as DNA: TGTGCCACCAGTGCCTTGGCCAGCGGGGGGGCGGCAGATACGCAGTATTTT. It translates to CATSALASGGAADTQYF.

The J gene is TRBJ1-1, the V gene TRBV15; TRBD1 might be the D (6 bases). The ends were cut back, 3 bases at V and 0 bases at J, with 14 bases in the middle. The germline V gene has CDR1 LNHNV and CDR2 YYDKDF (reference sequence). CDR3 length: 16 residues. CDR3 coding DNA: TGTGCCACCAGCAGGCTAAGGGGGTCTTTGAACACTGAAGCTTTCTTT. Translating it yields CATSRLRGSLNTEAFF.

The V call is TRBV5-1, the J call TRBJ1-4, with 8 bases lining up with TRBD1. This CDR3 has 13 residues. Germline CDR1 is SGHRS and CDR2 is YFSETQ. With 2 bases clipped from V and 8 bases from J, the junction kept 2 bases outside the gene matches. For the CDR3, the DNA is TGCGCCAGCAGCTTAAGGACAGGGGAAAAACTGTTTTTT. The encoded protein is CASSLRTGEKLFF.

The V and J genes are TRBV4-2 and TRBJ2-1, with D possibly being TRBD2 (5 bases). V was cut by 0 bases and J by 4 bases, with 7 bases left in between. CDR1 LGHNA and CDR2 YNFKEQ come from the germline V gene. CDR3 size: 14 residues. The CDR3: CASSQDGSYNEQFF. CDR3 DNA: TGTGCCAGCAGCCAAGATGGGAGTTACAATGAGCAGTTCTTC.

This clone came up a few times. The V and J genes are TRBV28 and TRBJ2-3, with a weak D call TRBD2 (6 bases). The CDR3 has 15 amino acids. Trimming shortened V by 7 bases and J by 1 base, and 15 bases separated the two germline ends. Germline-derived CDR1 and CDR2 are MDHEN and SYDVKM. CDR3 residues: CASNLNGGGTDTQYF. The CDR3 coding sequence is TGTGCCAGCAATTTGAACGGGGGAGGCACAGATACGCAGTATTTT. Full variable domain (outside the CDR3, taken from reference TRBV28 and TRBJ2-3): DVKVTQSSRYLVKRTGEKVFLECVQDMDHENMFWYRQDPGLGLRLIYFSYDVKMKEKGDIPEGYSVSREKKERFSLILESASTNQTSMYLCASNLNGGGTDTQYFGPGTRLTVL.

The V and J genes are TRBV29-1 and TRBJ2-1; 7 bases map to TRBD2. The CDR3 has 17 residues. The J segment lost 0 bases and the V segment lost 0 bases, leaving 8 bases of the junction unmatched. Germline-derived CDR1 and CDR2 are SQVTM and ANQGSEA. The CDR3 nucleotides read TGCAGCGTTGAAGATGCGGGGGTTACGGACTCCTACAATGAGCAGTTCTTC. Its translation: CSVEDAGVTDSYNEQFF.

The sample holds one count of this clone. The rearrangement links TRBV2 to TRBJ2-2; 10 bases are a match to TRBD2. V gave up 4 bases and J gave up 6 bases; unmatched junction bases: 5. CDR1 is SNHLY and CDR2 is FYNNEI in the germline V gene. The CDR3 spans 15 residues. The CDR3: CASSVVLAGAGELFF. Written as DNA, the CDR3 is TGTGCCAGCAGTGTAGTGCTAGCGGGGGCCGGGGAGCTGTTTTTT.

The chain couples TRBV10-3 to TRBJ1-4; TRBD1 matches at 8 bases. With 8 bases clipped from V and 6 bases from J, the junction kept 8 bases outside the gene matches. Looked up from germline, CDR1 is ENHRY and CDR2 is SYGVKD. CDR3 length equals 14 residues. Here the CDR3 reads CAIGPGGADEKLFF. CDR3 sequence (DNA): TGTGCCATCGGGCCAGGGGGCGCGGATGAAAAACTGTTTTTT.

This sequence joins TRBV5-6 and TRBJ1-1, with 7 bases identical to TRBD1. V lost 3 bases and J lost 0; bases outside the gene matches: 5. Germline CDR1 SGHDT, CDR2 YYEEEE. The CDR3 sequence is 15 residues long. CDR3 sequence reads: CASSYRGLLNTEAFF. The CDR3 coding sequence is TGTGCCAGCAGCTACAGGGGACTCTTGAACACTGAAGCTTTCTTT.

CDR3 loop: CASSDASGFTYEQYF. The CDR3 DNA follows: TGTGCCAGCAGCGATGCTAGCGGGTTCACCTACGAGCAGTACTTC. The V gene is TRBV28, the J gene TRBJ2-7; 8 bases map to TRBD2. The V and J ends lost 6 bases and 2 bases, in that order; junction bases with no gene match: 9. Germline V CDR1 and CDR2: MDHEN, SYDVKM. The CDR3 sequence is 15 residues long.

The gene calls are TRBV7-2 and TRBJ2-2, with a weak D call TRBD2 (6 bases). Germline V gene data show CDR1 as SGHTA and CDR2 as FQGNSA. V was shortened by 8 bases and J by 2 bases, with 12 bases between the two germline ends. This CDR3 has 14 residues. The CDR3 bases are TGTGCCAGCTCCATCGGGGGTAACACCGGGGAGCTGTTTTTT. It yields the protein CASSIGGNTGELFF.

This chain connects TRBV7-2 to TRBJ2-3; 9 nucleotides match TRBD2. Germline V lookup: CDR1 SGHTA, CDR2 FQGNSA. V gave up 8 bases and J gave up 6 bases; unmatched junction bases: 9. The CDR3 extends over 14 amino acids. The chain's CDR3 is CASRSGLASDTQYF. The DNA for the CDR3 is TGTGCCAGCCGGTCGGGACTAGCATCGGATACGCAGTATTTT.

The gene calls are TRBV7-9 and TRBJ1-2; TRBD1 aligns across 10 bases. The CDR3 covers 17 residues. J gave up 0 bases and V 5 bases, and 9 bases lay outside the gene matches. Germline V CDR1 and CDR2: SEHNR, FQNEAQ (reference sequence). CDR3 in amino acids: CASSPRQGASTNYGYTF. In DNA form, the CDR3 reads TGTGCCAGCAGCCCTCGACAGGGGGCGTCGACTAACTATGGCTACACCTTC.

V usage is TRBV9 and J usage is TRBJ2-2; D perhaps matches TRBD2 (6 bases). CDR3 length: 20 amino acids. The ends were cut back, 4 bases at V and 2 bases at J, with 27 bases in the middle. The V gene's germline CDR1 is SGDLS and CDR2 YYNGEE. The CDR3 here is CASSLPTGDVGPYNTGELFF. Here the CDR3 DNA reads TGTGCCAGCAGCCTTCCCACGGGGGACGTAGGCCCCTACAACACCGGGGAGCTGTTTTTT.

V gene TRBV11-3 combines with J gene TRBJ2-1, with 12 bases fitting TRBD2. The V segment lost 5 bases and the J segment 7 bases; nucleotides outside the gene matches: 6. From germline, CDR1 is SGHNT and CDR2 YENEEA. CDR3 length: 15 amino acids. The CDR3 here is CASSQGLAGGNEQFF. CDR3 nucleotide sequence: TGTGCCAGCAGCCAGGGACTAGCGGGTGGGAATGAGCAGTTCTTC.

J is TRBJ1-5 and V is TRBV5-1; TRBD1 aligns across 7 bases. The CDR3 is 14 amino acids. V trimming: 4 bases; J trimming: 3 bases; junction bases outside the gene matches: 4. Germline V lookup: CDR1 SGHRS, CDR2 YFSETQ. The DNA of the CDR3 is TGCGCCAGCAGCGAGCAGGGGGACAATCAGCCCCAGCATTTT. This encodes CASSEQGDNQPQHF.

This rearrangement joins TRBV29-1 to TRBJ1-5; D is possibly TRBD1 (6 bases). V lost 4 bases and J 5 bases, leaving 12 bases between the germline ends. From germline, CDR1 is SQVTM and CDR2 ANQGSEA. The CDR3 extends over 13 amino acids. DNA of the CDR3: TGCAGCGTTGGACAGGAGGTGTATCAGCCCCAGCATTTT. Translating gives CSVGQEVYQPQHF.

The chain is built from TRBV4-3 and TRBJ2-2; D might be TRBD2 (5 bases). Between the trimmed V and J ends, which lost 1 base and 5 bases, there was a span of 5 bases. The CDR3 is 13 residues long. Germline V lookup: CDR1 LGHNA, CDR2 YSLEER. CDR3 in amino acids: CASSQGETGELFF. In nucleotides, the CDR3 is TGCGCCAGCAGCCAAGGGGAGACCGGGGAGCTGTTTTTT.

The J gene is TRBJ1-6, the V gene TRBV5-1; 8 bases map to TRBD1. CDR1 and CDR2 from the germline V gene are SGHRS and YFSETQ. The ends lost 0 bases at V and 12 bases at J; junction bases unmatched: 8. This CDR3 is 15 amino acids long. CDR3 in amino acids: CASSLAWGQAKPLHF. The CDR3, as DNA: TGCGCCAGCAGCTTGGCCTGGGGACAGGCCAAACCCCTCCACTTT.

The chain combines TRBV7-2 with TRBJ1-6; D call uncertain. The CDR3 runs to 18 residues. Per the germline V gene, CDR1 is SGHTA and CDR2 is FQGNSA. V lost 0 bases and J 6 bases, leaving 18 bases between the germline ends. Here the CDR3 reads CASSLARRSEFLNSPLHF. DNA for the CDR3: TGTGCCAGCAGCTTAGCGAGAAGAAGCGAGTTCCTTAATTCACCCCTCCACTTT.

The chain has TRBV28 and TRBJ1-4; 10 bases are shared with TRBD1. This CDR3 comprises 17 residues. Germline V gives CDR1 MDHEN, CDR2 SYDVKM. V dropped 2 bases and J dropped 14; count of bases not matched to a gene: 17. The CDR3 is CASSLNPGQGSRRKLFF. The CDR3 region has the DNA TGTGCCAGCAGTTTAAATCCGGGACAGGGGTCAAGGAGAAAGCTGTTTTTT.

V gene TRBV24-1 combines with J gene TRBJ2-5; the match to TRBD2 covers 8 bases. The CDR3 has 16 amino acids. Germline CDR1 KGHDR, CDR2 SFDVKD. V shed 4 bases, J shed 2 bases, and the junction held 8 bases outside the gene matches. CDR3 DNA: TGTGCCACCAGTGACCCACCGGGGGGGCGGCAAGAGACCCAGTACTTC. It encodes CATSDPPGGRQETQYF.

The chain combines TRBV10-2 with TRBJ2-7; TRBD1 matches at 8 bases. The length of the CDR3 is 14 residues. Trimming took 6 bases from V and 4 from J; bases not matched to a gene: 8. CDR1 and CDR2 (germline): WSHSY, SAAADI. The CDR3 protein is CASSQGARAYEQYF. The CDR3 nucleotides read TGCGCCAGCAGCCAGGGGGCGCGGGCTTACGAGCAGTACTTC.

The chain couples TRBV27 to TRBJ2-1; 8 bases are shared with TRBD1. In germline, CDR1 is MNHEY, CDR2 SMNVEV (reference sequence). The CDR3 has 14 residues. V lost 8 bases to trimming and J lost 1 base; unmatched junction nucleotides: 4. Here the CDR3 reads CASQGAGSYNEQFF. CDR3 bases: TGTGCCAGCCAGGGGGCAGGGTCCTACAATGAGCAGTTCTTC.

This chain joins TRBV3-1 (or the pseudogene TRBV3-2) and TRBJ1-2; 9 bases match TRBD1. The CDR3 extends over 15 amino acids. Germline CDR1 LGHDT, CDR2 YNNKEL (reference sequence). The junction had 8 bases not matched to a gene; V was cut back by 3 bases and J by 6 bases. CDR3 protein: CASSHTRTGVNGYTF. CDR3 nucleotide sequence: TGTGCCAGCAGCCACACTCGGACAGGGGTGAATGGCTACACCTTC.

V gene TRBV5-1 combines with J gene TRBJ2-7; TRBD2 matches 7 bases. Trimming cost V 5 bases and J 1 base; bases outside gene matches: 6. This CDR3 region has 14 residues. Per germline, CDR1 SGHRS and CDR2 YFSETQ. The CDR3 is CASRWAGESYEQYF. The DNA of the CDR3 is TGCGCCAGCAGATGGGCGGGGGAGTCCTACGAGCAGTACTTC.

V and J are TRBV30 and TRBJ1-2; TRBD1 agrees at 8 bases. The CDR3 is 15 amino acids. V lost 1 base to trimming and J lost 4 bases; unmatched junction nucleotides: 8. Germline lookup yields CDR1 GTSNPN and CDR2 SVGIG (reference sequence). CDR3 coding DNA: TGTGCCTGGAGTGCCCTAGGACAGGGCGGCTATGGCTACACCTTC. Translation: CAWSALGQGGYGYTF. Using reference TRBV30 and TRBJ1-2 for the parts outside the CDR3, the full variable domain is SQTIHQWPATLVQPVGSPLSLECTVEGTSNPNLYWYRQAAGRGLQLLFYSVGIGQISSEVPQNLSASRPQDRQFILSSKKLLLSDSGFYLCAWSALGQGGYGYTFGSGTRLTVV.

CDR3 DNA: TGTGCCAGTAGTCTAAGACAGGGGGCCAAGGGCGAGCAGTACTTC. It specifies CASSLRQGAKGEQYF. The chain couples TRBV19 to TRBJ2-7; 10 positions agree with TRBD1. Germline lookup yields CDR1 LNHDA and CDR2 SQIVND (reference sequence). There are 15 residues in the CDR3. V shed 5 bases, J shed 6 bases, and the junction held 10 bases outside the gene matches.

The gene calls are TRBV7-6 and TRBJ2-7; 8 nucleotides line up with TRBD2. Germline V gives CDR1 SGHVS, CDR2 FNYEAQ. The ends lost 5 bases at V and 6 bases at J; junction bases unmatched: 12. CDR3 length: 15 amino acids. The CDR3, as DNA: TGTGCCAGCAGCCGGACGGGACTAGTATCCGGCGAGCAGTACTTC. Translated, it gives CASSRTGLVSGEQYF.

The J gene is TRBJ2-1, the V gene TRBV19; tentatively, D is TRBD2 (5 bases). The CDR3 is made up of 15 amino acids. Trimming pared 5 bases from V and 3 bases from J, leaving 14 bases between. Per germline, CDR1 LNHDA and CDR2 SQIVND (reference sequence). Here the CDR3 DNA reads TGTGCCAGTAGTCTCGAGGGCCTCCTCTACAATGAGCAGTTCTTC. Its translation: CASSLEGLLYNEQFF.